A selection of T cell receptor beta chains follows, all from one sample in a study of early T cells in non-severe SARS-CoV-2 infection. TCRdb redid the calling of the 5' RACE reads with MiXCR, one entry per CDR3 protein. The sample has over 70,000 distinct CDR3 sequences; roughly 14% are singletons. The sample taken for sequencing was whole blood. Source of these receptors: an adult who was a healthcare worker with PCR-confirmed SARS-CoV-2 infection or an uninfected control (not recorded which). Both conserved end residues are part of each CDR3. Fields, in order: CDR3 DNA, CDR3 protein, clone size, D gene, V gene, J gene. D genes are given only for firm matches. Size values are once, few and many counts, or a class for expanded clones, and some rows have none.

DNA: TGCGCCAGCAGCCAAGTGATTGGCGGATCGCGGCAGTACTTC; CDR3: CASSQVIGGSRQYF; size: few; D: NA; V: TRBV4-1; J: TRBJ2-7
DNA: TGTGCCAGCAGTTACCCCGACCAGGGGAACACTGAAGCTTTCTTT; CDR3: CASSYPDQGNTEAFF; size: few; D: NA; V: TRBV6-6; J: TRBJ1-1
DNA: TGTGCCAGCAGCCGTCCGGGACAAGGGGATTATGGCTACACCTTC; CDR3: CASSRPGQGDYGYTF; size: NA; D: NA; V: TRBV12-3/TRBV12-4; J: TRBJ1-2
DNA: TGTGCCAGCAGCTTAGTGAGTTGGCGGGGAAGCTCCTACAATGAGCAGTTCTTC; CDR3: CASSLVSWRGSSYNEQFF; size: NA; D: NA; V: TRBV11-2; J: TRBJ2-1
DNA: TGTGCCAGCAGCTGGATTCAGGCGGGACCGCACACTGAAGCTTTCTTT; CDR3: CASSWIQAGPHTEAFF; size: few; D: NA; V: TRBV7-7; J: TRBJ1-1
DNA: TGTGCCAGCAGCCAAGCGCGGGACTACGAGCAGTACTTC; CDR3: CASSQARDYEQYF; size: few; D: NA; V: TRBV4-2; J: TRBJ2-7
DNA: TGTGCCAGCAGCTTAGCAGGGTACGGCGCCAGGCTGAACACCGGGGAGCTGTTTTTT; CDR3: CASSLAGYGARLNTGELFF; size: few; D: NA; V: TRBV11-3; J: TRBJ2-2
DNA: TGTGCCAGTCAGACGGGACCTACGAACACCGGGGAGCTGTTTTTT; CDR3: CASQTGPTNTGELFF; size: few; D: NA; V: TRBV19; J: TRBJ2-2
DNA: TGTGCCAGCAGCTCAACCAGGGGGACTGAAGCTTTCTTT; CDR3: CASSSTRGTEAFF; size: few; D: TRBD1; V: TRBV14; J: TRBJ1-1
DNA: TGTGCCAGCAGCTTGCTTACTAGCGGCAAAAACATTCAGTACTTC; CDR3: CASSLLTSGKNIQYF; size: few; D: TRBD2; V: TRBV5-4; J: TRBJ2-4
DNA: TGTGCCAGCAGTCCCGGGGGGAGCTCCTACAATGAGCAGTTCTTC; CDR3: CASSPGGSSYNEQFF; size: NA; D: TRBD2; V: TRBV12-3/TRBV12-4; J: TRBJ2-1
DNA: TGCAGTGCTAGAGATTTAAACAGCTCCTACGAGCAGTACTTC; CDR3: CSARDLNSSYEQYF; size: NA; D: NA; V: TRBV20-1; J: TRBJ2-7
DNA: TGTGCCAGCAGCGTAAATAGCGGCAATGAGCAGTTCTTC; CDR3: CASSVNSGNEQFF; size: NA; D: NA; V: TRBV9; J: TRBJ2-1
DNA: TGTGCCAGCAGCTCCGACAGGGGTGGGGGTCTTGGTACGCAGTATTTT; CDR3: CASSSDRGGGLGTQYF; size: few; D: TRBD1; V: TRBV7-2; J: TRBJ2-3
DNA: TGTGCCAGCAGTTTACCGGGACGGGAGCAGCCCCAGCATTTT; CDR3: CASSLPGREQPQHF; size: NA; D: NA; V: TRBV12-3/TRBV12-4; J: TRBJ1-5
DNA: TGTGCCAGCTCACCCCAAGGGTTGAGGCAGCCCCAGCATTTT; CDR3: CASSPQGLRQPQHF; size: NA; D: NA; V: TRBV18; J: TRBJ1-5
DNA: TGTGCCAGCTCACGAGACCTTTCGGGAGATACGCAGTATTTT; CDR3: CASSRDLSGDTQYF; size: few; D: NA; V: TRBV18; J: TRBJ2-3
DNA: TGCAGCGCCAACCACAGGGCTGGAAACACCATATATTTT; CDR3: CSANHRAGNTIYF; size: few; D: NA; V: TRBV29-1; J: TRBJ1-3
DNA: TGTGCCAGTGACGCGGGACATGGCAATCAGCCCCAGCATTTT; CDR3: CASDAGHGNQPQHF; size: many; D: NA; V: TRBV6-6; J: TRBJ1-5
DNA: TGTGCCAGCAGGCGGGACAGTTCCTCAAACATTCAGTACTTC; CDR3: CASRRDSSSNIQYF; size: many; D: NA; V: TRBV6-5; J: TRBJ2-4
DNA: TGCAGTGCTAGAGTCGGCGGTAGCAATCAGCCCCAGCATTTT; CDR3: CSARVGGSNQPQHF; size: NA; D: NA; V: TRBV20-1; J: TRBJ1-5
DNA: TGCAGTGCTAGAGTCACAGCAAACTACGAGCAGTACTTC; CDR3: CSARVTANYEQYF; size: NA; D: NA; V: TRBV20-1; J: TRBJ2-7
DNA: TGTGCCAGCAGTGAACAACAGGGCAGTGAGACCCAGTACTTC; CDR3: CASSEQQGSETQYF; size: many; D: NA; V: TRBV2; J: TRBJ2-5
DNA: TGCAGTGCTTTGAGCACAGATACGCAGTATTTT; CDR3: CSALSTDTQYF; size: NA; D: NA; V: TRBV20-1; J: TRBJ2-3
DNA: TGTGCCAGCAGCTTGGACAGTAGGTCAATCCAGCCCCAGCATTTT; CDR3: CASSLDSRSIQPQHF; size: few; D: NA; V: TRBV6-5; J: TRBJ1-5
DNA: TGCGCCAGCAGCTATGGTCCGAGTCAGCCCCAGCATTTT; CDR3: CASSYGPSQPQHF; size: NA; D: NA; V: TRBV5-1; J: TRBJ1-5